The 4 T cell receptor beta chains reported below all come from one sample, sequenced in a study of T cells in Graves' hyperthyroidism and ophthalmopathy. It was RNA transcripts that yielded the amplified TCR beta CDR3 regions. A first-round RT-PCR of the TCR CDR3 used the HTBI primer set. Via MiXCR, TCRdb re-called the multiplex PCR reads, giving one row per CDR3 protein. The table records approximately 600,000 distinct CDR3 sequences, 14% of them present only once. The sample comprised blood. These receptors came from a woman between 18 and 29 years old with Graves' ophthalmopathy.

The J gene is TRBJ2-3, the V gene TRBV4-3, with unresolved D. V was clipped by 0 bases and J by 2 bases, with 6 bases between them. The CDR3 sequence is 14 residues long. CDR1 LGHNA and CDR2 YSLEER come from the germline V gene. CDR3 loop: CASSQDSTTDTQYF. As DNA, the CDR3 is TGCGCCAGCAGCCAAGATTCGACCACAGATACGCAGTATTTT.

This CDR3 reads CASSQGFGGTNSYEQYF. CDR3 nucleotide sequence: TGTGCCAGCAGCCAAGGTTTCGGCGGGACGAACTCCTACGAGCAGTACTTC. The genes are TRBV14 and TRBJ2-7; possible D gene TRBD2, 6 bases. The V gene's germline CDR1 is SGHDN and CDR2 FVKESK. V lost 1 base and J 0 bases, leaving 16 bases between the germline ends. This CDR3 has 17 amino acids.

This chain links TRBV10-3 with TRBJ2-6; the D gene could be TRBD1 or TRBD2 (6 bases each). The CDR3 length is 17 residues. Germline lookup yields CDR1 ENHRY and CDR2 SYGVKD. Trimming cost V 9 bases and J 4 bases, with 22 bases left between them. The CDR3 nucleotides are TGTGCCATAGACGGGGAACAGGGACTCGAGGGGGCCAACGTCCTGACTTTC. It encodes CAIDGEQGLEGANVLTF.

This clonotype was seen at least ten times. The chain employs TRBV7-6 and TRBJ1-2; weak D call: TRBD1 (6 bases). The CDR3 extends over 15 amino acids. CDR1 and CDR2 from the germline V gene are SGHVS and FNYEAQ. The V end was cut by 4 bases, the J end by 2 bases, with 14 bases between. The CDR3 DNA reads TGTGCCAGCAGCTCCCTGTGGGGGCCGAACTATGGCTACACCTTC. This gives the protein CASSSLWGPNYGYTF.